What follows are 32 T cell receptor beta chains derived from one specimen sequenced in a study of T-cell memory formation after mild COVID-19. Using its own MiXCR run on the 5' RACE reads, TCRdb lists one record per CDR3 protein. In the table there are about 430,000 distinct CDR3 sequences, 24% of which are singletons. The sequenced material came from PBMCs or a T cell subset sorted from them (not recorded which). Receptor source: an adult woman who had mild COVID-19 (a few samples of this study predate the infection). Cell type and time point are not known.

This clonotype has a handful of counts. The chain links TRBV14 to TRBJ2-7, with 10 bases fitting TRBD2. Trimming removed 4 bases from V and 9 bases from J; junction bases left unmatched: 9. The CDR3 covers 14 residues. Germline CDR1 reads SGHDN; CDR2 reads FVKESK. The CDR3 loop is CASSLGLASTGQYF. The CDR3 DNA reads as TGTGCCAGCAGCCTGGGACTAGCGAGTACGGGGCAGTACTTC.

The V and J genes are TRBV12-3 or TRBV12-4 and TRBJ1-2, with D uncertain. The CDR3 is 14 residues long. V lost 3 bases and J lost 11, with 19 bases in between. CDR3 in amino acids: CASSFSLRAESYTF. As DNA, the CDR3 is TGTGCCAGCAGTTTTTCTCTGAGGGCCGAGAGTTACACCTTC.

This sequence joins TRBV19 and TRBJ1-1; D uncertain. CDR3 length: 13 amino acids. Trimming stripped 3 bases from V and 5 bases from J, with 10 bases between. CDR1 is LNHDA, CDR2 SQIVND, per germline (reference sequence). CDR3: CASSMNGGTEAFF. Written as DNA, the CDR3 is TGTGCCAGTAGTATGAATGGAGGGACTGAAGCTTTCTTT. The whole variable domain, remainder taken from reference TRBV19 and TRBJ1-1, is DGGITQSPKYLFRKEGQNVTLSCEQNLNHDAMYWYRQDPGQGLRLIYYSQIVNDFQKGDIAEGYSVSREKKESFPLTVTSAQKNPTAFYLCASSMNGGTEAFFGQGTRLTVV.

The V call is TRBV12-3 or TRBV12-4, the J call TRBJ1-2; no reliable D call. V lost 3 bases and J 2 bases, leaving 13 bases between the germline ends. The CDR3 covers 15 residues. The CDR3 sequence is CASSFGGTINYGYTF. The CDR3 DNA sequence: TGTGCCAGCAGTTTTGGTGGCACGATAAACTATGGCTACACCTTC.

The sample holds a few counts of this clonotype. CDR3 in DNA: TGTGCCTGGACCCCACATTCATTTAATACCGGGGAGCTGTTTTTT. It codes for CAWTPHSFNTGELFF. The V and J genes are TRBV30 and TRBJ2-2; no clear D gene. CDR3 length equals 15 residues. Per the germline V gene, CDR1 is GTSNPN and CDR2 is SVGIG (reference sequence). V gave up 4 bases and J gave up 5 bases, with 17 bases separating them. Supplemented by reference TRBV30 and TRBJ2-2, the full variable domain reads SQTIHQWPATLVQPVGSPLSLECTVEGTSNPNLYWYRQAAGRGLQLLFYSVGIGQISSEVPQNLSASRPQDRQFILSSKKLLLSDSGFYLCAWTPHSFNTGELFFGEGSRLTVL.

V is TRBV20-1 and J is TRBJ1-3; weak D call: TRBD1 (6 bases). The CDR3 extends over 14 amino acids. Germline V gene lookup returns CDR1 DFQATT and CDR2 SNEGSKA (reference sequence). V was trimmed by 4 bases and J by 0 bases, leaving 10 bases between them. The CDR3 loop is CSAKGGTSGNTIYF. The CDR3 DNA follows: TGCAGTGCTAAAGGGGGTACCTCTGGAAACACCATATATTTT.

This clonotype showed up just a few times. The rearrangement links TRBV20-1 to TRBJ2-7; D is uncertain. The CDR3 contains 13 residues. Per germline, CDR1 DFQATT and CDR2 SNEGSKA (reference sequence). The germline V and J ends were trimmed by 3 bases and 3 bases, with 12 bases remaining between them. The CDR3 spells CSARENPRYEQYF. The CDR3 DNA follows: TGCAGTGCTAGGGAGAACCCCCGCTACGAGCAGTACTTC.

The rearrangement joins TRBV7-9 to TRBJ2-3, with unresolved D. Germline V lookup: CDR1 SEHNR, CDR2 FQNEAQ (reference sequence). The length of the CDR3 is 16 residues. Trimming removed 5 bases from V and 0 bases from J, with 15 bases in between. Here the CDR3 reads CASSHLNSRSTDTQYF. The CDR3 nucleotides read TGTGCCAGCAGCCACTTGAACTCCCGGAGCACAGATACGCAGTATTTT.

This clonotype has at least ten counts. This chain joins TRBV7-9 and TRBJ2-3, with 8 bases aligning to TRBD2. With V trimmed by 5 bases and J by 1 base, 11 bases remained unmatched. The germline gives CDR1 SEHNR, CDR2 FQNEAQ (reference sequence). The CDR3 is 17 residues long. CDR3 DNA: TGTGCCAGCAGCCCTGGGGTAGCGGGGTCTCGCACAGATACGCAGTATTTT. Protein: CASSPGVAGSRTDTQYF.

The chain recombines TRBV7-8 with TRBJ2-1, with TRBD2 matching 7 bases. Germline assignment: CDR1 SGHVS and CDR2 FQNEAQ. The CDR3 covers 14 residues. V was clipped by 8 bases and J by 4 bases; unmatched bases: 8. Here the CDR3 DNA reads TGTGCCAGCGGGCTTGCGGGGGAGTACAATGAGCAGTTCTTC. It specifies CASGLAGEYNEQFF.

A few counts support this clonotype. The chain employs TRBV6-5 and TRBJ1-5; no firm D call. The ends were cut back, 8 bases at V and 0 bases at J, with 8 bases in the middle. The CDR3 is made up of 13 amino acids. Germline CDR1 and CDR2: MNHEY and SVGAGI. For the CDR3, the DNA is TGTGCCAGCGGGCAGAATAGCAATCAGCCCCAGCATTTT. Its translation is CASGQNSNQPQHF.

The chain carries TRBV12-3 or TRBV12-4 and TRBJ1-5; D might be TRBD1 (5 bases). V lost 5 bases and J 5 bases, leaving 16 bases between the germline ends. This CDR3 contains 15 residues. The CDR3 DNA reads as TGTGCCAGCAGTGACCGCGACAGCACCTATCAGCCCCAGCATTTT. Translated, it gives CASSDRDSTYQPQHF.

CDR3 region: CATSRAGGVTDTQYF. CDR3 in DNA: TGTGCCACCAGCAGAGCAGGGGGCGTAACAGATACGCAGTATTTT. The chain has TRBV15 and TRBJ2-3; 8 positions agree with TRBD1. This CDR3 has 15 residues. The germline V gene encodes CDR1 LNHNV and CDR2 YYDKDF (reference sequence). The V and J ends lost 1 base and 3 bases, in that order; junction bases with no gene match: 3.

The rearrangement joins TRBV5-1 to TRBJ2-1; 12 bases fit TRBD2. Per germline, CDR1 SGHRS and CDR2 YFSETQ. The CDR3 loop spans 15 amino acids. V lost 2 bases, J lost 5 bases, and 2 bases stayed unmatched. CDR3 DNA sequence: TGCGCCAGCAGCTTTAGACTAGCGGGGGACAATGAGCAGTTCTTC. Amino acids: CASSFRLAGDNEQFF. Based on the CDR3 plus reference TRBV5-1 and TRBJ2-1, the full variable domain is KAGVTQTPRYLIKTRGQQVTLSCSPISGHRSVSWYQQTPGQGLQFLFEYFSETQRNKGNFPGRFSGRQFSNSRSEMNVSTLELGDSALYLCASSFRLAGDNEQFFGPGTRLTVL.

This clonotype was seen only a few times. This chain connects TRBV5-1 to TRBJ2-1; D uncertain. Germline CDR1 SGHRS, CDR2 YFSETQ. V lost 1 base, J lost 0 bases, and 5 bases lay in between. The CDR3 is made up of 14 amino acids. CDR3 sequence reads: CASSLLDSYNEQFF. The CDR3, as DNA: TGCGCCAGCAGCTTGTTAGACTCCTACAATGAGCAGTTCTTC.

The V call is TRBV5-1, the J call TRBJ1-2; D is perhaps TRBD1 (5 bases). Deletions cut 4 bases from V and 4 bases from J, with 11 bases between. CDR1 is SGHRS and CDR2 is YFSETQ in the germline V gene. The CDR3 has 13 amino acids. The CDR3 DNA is TGCGCCAGCAGCATGGACACCGCCTATGGCTACACCTTC. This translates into CASSMDTAYGYTF.

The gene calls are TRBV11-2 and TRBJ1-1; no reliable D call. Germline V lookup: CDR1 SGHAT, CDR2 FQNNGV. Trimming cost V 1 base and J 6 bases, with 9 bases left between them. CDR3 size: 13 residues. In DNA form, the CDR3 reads TGTGCCAGCAGCTTAGTTTTAAGTTCTGAAGCTTTCTTT. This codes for CASSLVLSSEAFF.

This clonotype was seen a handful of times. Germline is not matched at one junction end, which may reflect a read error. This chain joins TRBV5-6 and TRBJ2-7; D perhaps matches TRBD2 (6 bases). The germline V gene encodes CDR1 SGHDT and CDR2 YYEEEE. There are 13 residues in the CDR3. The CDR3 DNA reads TGTGCCAGCAGGTTGGGGGGCTCCTACGAGCAGTACTTC. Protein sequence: CASRLGGSYEQYF.

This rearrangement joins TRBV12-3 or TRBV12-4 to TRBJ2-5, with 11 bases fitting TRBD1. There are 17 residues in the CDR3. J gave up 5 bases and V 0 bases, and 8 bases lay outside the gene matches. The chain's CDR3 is CASSLAGGQGAWETQYF. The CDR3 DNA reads TGTGCCAGCAGTTTAGCGGGAGGACAGGGGGCGTGGGAGACCCAGTACTTC.

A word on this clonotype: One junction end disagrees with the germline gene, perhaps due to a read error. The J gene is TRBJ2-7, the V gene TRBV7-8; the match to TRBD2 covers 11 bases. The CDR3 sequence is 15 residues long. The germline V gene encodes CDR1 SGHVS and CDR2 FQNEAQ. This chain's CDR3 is CASSLAGGSTYEQYF. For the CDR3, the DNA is TGTGCCAGCAGCCTAGCGGGGGGCTCCACCTACGAGCAGTACTTC. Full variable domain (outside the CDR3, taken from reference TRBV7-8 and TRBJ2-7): GAGVSQSPRYKVAKRGQDVALRCDPISGHVSLFWYQQALGQGPEFLTYFQNEAQLDKSGLPSDRFFAERPEGSVSTLKIQRTQQEDSAVYLCASSLAGGSTYEQYFGPGTRLTVT.

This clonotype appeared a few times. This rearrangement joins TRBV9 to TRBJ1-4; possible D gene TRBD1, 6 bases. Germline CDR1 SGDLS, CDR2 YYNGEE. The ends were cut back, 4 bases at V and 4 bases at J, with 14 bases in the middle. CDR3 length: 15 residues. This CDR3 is CASSIRGGGNEKLFF. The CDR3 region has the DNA TGTGCCAGCAGCATCCGGGGAGGGGGTAATGAAAAACTGTTTTTT.

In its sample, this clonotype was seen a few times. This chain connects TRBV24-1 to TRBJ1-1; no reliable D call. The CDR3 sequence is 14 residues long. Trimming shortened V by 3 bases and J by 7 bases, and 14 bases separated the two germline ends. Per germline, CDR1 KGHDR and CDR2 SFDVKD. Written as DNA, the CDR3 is TGTGCCACCAGTGATCCCGGTCCGGGTGGTGAAGCTTTCTTT. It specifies CATSDPGPGGEAFF.

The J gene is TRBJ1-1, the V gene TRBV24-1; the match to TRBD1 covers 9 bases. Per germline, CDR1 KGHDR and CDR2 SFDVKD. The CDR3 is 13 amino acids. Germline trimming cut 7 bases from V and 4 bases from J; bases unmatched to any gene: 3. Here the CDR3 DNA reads TGTGCCACCAGCCGGACAGGGGTCACTGAAGCTTTCTTT. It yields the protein CATSRTGVTEAFF.

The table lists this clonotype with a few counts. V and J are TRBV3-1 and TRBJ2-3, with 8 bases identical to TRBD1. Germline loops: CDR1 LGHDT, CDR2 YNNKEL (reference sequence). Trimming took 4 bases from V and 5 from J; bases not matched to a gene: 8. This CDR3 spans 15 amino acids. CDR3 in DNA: TGTGCCAGCAGCCGAAGGACAGGGAACGGAGATACGCAGTATTTT. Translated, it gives CASSRRTGNGDTQYF.

The chain's CDR3 is CASSYLPEAYEQYF. CDR3 bases: TGCGCCAGCAGCTACCTACCAGAAGCCTACGAGCAGTACTTC. V is TRBV5-1 and J is TRBJ2-7; no firm D call. Germline CDR1 reads SGHRS; CDR2 reads YFSETQ. The CDR3 length is 14 residues. The V end lost 3 bases, the J end lost 2 bases, and 12 bases lay between the germline ends. Full variable domain (missing parts from reference TRBV5-1 and TRBJ2-7): KAGVTQTPRYLIKTRGQQVTLSCSPISGHRSVSWYQQTPGQGLQFLFEYFSETQRNKGNFPGRFSGRQFSNSRSEMNVSTLELGDSALYLCASSYLPEAYEQYFGPGTRLTVT.

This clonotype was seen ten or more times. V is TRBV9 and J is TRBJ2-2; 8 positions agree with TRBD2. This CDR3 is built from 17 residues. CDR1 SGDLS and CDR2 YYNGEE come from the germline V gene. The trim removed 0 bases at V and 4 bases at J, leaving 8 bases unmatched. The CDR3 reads CASSVGSSGLLTGELFF. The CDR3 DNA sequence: TGTGCCAGCAGCGTAGGATCTAGCGGGCTTCTCACCGGGGAGCTGTTTTTT.

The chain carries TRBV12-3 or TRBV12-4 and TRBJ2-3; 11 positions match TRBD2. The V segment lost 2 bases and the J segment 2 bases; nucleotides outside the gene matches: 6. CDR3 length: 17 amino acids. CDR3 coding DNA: TGTGCCAGCAGTTTAACTAGCGGGGGTTTCGCCACAGATACGCAGTATTTT. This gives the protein CASSLTSGGFATDTQYF.

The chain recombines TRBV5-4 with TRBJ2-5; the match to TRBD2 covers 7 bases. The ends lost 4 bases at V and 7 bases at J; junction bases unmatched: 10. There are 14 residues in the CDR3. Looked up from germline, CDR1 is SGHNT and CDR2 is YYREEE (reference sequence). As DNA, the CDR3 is TGTGCCAGCAGCCCCTTTGGGGGGGAGGGGACCCAGTACTTC. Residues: CASSPFGGEGTQYF.

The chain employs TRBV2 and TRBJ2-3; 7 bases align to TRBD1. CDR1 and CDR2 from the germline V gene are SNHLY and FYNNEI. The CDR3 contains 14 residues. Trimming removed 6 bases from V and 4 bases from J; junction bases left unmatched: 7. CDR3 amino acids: CASSRQGVSDTQYF. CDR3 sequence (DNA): TGTGCCAGCAGCCGACAGGGTGTCTCAGATACGCAGTATTTT. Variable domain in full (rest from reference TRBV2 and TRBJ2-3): EPEVTQTPSHQVTQMGQEVILRCVPISNHLYFYWYRQILGQKVEFLVSFYNNEISEKSEIFDDQFSVERPDGSNFTLKIRSTKLEDSAMYFCASSRQGVSDTQYFGPGTRLTVL.

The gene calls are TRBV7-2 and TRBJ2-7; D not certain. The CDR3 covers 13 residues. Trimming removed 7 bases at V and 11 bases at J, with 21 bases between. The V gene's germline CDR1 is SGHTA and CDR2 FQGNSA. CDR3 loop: CASTIKGGWMKYF. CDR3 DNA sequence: TGTGCCAGCACCATTAAAGGTGGATGGATGAAGTACTTC.

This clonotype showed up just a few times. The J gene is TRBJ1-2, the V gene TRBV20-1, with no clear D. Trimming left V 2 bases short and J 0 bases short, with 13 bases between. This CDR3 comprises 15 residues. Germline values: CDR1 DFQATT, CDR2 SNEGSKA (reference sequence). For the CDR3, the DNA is TGCAGTGCTAGACGCCCCACAGCAGCTAACTATGGCTACACCTTC. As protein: CSARRPTAANYGYTF.

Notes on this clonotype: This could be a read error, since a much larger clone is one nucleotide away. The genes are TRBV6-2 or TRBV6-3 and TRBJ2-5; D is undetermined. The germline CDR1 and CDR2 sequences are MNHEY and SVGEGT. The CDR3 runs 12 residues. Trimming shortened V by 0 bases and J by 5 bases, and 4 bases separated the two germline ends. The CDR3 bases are TGTGCCAGCAGTTACTCGAAGGAGACCCAGTACTTC. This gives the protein CASSYSKETQYF.